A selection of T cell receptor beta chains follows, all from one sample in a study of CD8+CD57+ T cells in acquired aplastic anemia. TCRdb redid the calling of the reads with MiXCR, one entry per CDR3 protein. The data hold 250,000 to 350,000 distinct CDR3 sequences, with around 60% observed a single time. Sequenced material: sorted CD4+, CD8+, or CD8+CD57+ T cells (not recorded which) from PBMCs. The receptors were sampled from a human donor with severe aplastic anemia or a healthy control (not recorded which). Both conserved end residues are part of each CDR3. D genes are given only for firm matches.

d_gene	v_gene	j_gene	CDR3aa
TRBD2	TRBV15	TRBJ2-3	CATSTGGAGTDTQYF
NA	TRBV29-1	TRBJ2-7	CSVGTGPGAFKQYF
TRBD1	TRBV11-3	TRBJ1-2	CASSLAGGGHYGYTF
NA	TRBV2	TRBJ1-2	CASNLLWGYTF
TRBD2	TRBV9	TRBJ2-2	CASARLAGGLNTGELFF
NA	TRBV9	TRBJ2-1	CASSRTGPRAYNEQFF
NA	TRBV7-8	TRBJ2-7	CASSLRVPPYEQYF
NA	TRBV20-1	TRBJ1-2	CSANFYGYTF
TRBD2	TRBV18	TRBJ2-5	CASSLTTSDQETQYF
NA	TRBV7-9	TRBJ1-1	CASSYNDRPNTEAFF
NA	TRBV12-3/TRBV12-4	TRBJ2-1	CASIPGTPIYNEQFF
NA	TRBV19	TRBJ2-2	CASSAPRGLNTEELFF
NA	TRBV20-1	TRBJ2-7	CSVDDRTTYEQYF
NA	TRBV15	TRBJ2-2	CATSRDRPAGELFF
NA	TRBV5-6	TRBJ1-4	CASSLVGTGKLFF
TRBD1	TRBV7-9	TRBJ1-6	CASSLQTGGISPLHF
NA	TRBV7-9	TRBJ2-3	CAIQGGTDTQYF
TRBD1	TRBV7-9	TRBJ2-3	CASSPPPRQGEDTQYF
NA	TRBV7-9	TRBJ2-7	CASSPSVGEQYF
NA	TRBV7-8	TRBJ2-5	CASSLGPTRETQYF
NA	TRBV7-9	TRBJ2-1	CASSLGAGREQFF
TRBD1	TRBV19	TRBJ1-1	CASNLGTGLLSTEAFF
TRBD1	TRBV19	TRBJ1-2	CASTTTGDNNYGYTF
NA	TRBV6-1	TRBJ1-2	CALFPPTNYGYTF
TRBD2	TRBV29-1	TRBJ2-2	CSVGASGTGELFF
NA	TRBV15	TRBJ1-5	CATSSLRDSNQPQHF
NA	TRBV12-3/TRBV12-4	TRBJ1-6	CASSPRDNEQGGSPLHF
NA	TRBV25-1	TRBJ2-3	CASGGNSADTQYF
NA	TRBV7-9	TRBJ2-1	CASSSLAGYNEQFF
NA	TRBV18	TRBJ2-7	CASSPPEGDGYEQYF
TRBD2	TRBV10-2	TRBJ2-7	CASSDRTSGRTYEQYF
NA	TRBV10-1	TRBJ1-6	CASSEIHNSPLHF
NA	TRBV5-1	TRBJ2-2	CASSSYAGDIGELFF
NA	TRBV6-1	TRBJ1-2	CASSNRANYGYTF
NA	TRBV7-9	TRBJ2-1	CASSLRGDEQFF
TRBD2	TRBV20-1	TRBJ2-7	CSASRTSGLYEQYF
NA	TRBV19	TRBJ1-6	CASSGSPRGSPLHF
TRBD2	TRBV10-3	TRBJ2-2	CASSQGLAGNTGELFF
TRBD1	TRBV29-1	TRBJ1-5	CSVVTGGKQPQHF
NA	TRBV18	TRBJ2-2	CASSNYNSNTGELFF
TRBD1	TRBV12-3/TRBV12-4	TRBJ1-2	CASRLSRGSGGHYGYTF
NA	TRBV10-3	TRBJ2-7	CAIRGTTPRKTTYEQYF
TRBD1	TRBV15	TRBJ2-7	CATSRELGDRGGYEQYF
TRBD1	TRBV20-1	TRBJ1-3	CSAATGASGNTIYF
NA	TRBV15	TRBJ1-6	CATSSSANSPLHF
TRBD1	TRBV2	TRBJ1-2	CASSEGQGSGYTF
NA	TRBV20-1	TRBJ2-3	CSAAQVADTQYF
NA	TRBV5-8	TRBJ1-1	CASSLIFGQGGTEAFF
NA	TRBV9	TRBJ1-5	CASRRMKTNQPQHF